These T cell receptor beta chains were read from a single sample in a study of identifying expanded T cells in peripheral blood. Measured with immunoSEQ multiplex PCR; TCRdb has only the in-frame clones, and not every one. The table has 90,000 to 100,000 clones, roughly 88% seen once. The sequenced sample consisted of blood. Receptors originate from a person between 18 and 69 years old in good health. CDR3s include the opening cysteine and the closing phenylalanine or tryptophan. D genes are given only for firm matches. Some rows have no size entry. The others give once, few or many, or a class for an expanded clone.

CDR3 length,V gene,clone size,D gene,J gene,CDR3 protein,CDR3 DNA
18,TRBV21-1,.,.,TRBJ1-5,CASNTQGRERCSNQPQHF,TGTGCCAGCAATACACAGGGCAGGGAGAGGTGTAGCAATCAGCCCCAGCATTTT
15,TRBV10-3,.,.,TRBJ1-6,CAISELDLGSSPLHF,TGTGCCATCAGTGAATTGGACCTGGGTAGTTCACCCCTCCACTTT
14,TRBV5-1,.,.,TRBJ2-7,CASSLAGSSYEQYF,TGCGCCAGCAGCTTGGCTGGCAGCTCCTACGAGCAGTACTTC
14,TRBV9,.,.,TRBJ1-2,CASSAPDGAFGYTF,TGTGCCAGCAGCGCACCAGACGGGGCGTTCGGCTACACCTTC
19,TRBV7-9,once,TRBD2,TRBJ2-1,CASSSHRLAGGKDSGEQFF,TGTGCCAGCAGCTCACACCGACTAGCGGGGGGCAAAGACTCGGGTGAGCAGTTCTTC
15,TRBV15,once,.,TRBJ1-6,CATSSSGTGYSPLHF,TGTGCCACCAGCAGTTCGGGGACCGGGTATTCACCCCTCCACTTT
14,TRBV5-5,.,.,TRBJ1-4,CASSLTGTNEKLFF,TGTGCCAGCAGCTTGACAGGGACTAATGAAAAACTGTTTTTT
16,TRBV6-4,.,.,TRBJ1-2,CASSDGDRNSNYGYTF,TGTGCCAGCAGTGACGGTGACAGAAACAGTAACTATGGCTACACCTTC
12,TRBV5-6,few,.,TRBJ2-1,CASTLNGGEQFF,TGTGCCAGCACCTTAAACGGGGGTGAGCAGTTCTTC
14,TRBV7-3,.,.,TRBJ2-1,CASSLIGGASEQFF,TGTGCCAGCAGCTTAATAGGGGGTGCGTCTGAGCAGTTCTTC
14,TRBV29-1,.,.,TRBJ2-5,CSAEGQGLGETQYF,TGCAGCGCCGAAGGGCAGGGGCTCGGAGAGACCCAGTACTTC
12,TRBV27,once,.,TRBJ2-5,CASSLSGETQYF,TGTGCCAGCAGTTTATCGGGGGAGACCCAGTACTTC
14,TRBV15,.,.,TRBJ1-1,CATSRRDKNTEAFF,TGTGCCACCAGCAGAAGAGACAAGAACACTGAAGCTTTCTTT
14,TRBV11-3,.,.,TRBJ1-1,CASSPRTQNTEAFF,TGTGCCAGCAGCCCACGCACTCAGAACACTGAAGCTTTCTTT
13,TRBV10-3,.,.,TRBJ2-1,CAIKGVGGNEQFF,TGTGCCATCAAGGGGGTTGGAGGGAATGAGCAGTTCTTC
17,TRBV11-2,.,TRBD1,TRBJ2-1,CASSLRGGGQGRNEQFF,TGTGCCAGCAGCCTAAGAGGAGGGGGACAGGGGCGTAATGAGCAGTTCTTC
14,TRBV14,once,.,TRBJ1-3,CASSQNRDGNTIYF,TGTGCCAGCAGCCAAAACAGGGATGGAAACACCATATATTTT
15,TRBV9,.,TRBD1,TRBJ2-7,CASSVDTGGVYEQYF,TGTGCCAGCAGCGTAGACACAGGGGGTGTCTACGAGCAGTACTTC
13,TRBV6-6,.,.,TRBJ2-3,CASSFHSTDTQYF,TGTGCCAGCAGTTTCCATAGCACAGATACGCAGTATTTT
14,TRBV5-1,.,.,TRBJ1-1,CASSLGGLNTEAFF,TGCGCCAGCAGCTTGGGAGGGTTGAACACTGAAGCTTTCTTT
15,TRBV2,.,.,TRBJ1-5,CASSGESSSNQPQHF,TGTGCCAGCAGTGGGGAATCTAGCAGCAATCAGCCCCAGCATTTT
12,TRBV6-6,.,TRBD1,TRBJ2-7,CASSRDSYEQYF,TGTGCCAGCAGCCGGGACAGCTACGAGCAGTACTTC
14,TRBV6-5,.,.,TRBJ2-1,CASSYSFTLNEQFF,TGTGCCAGCAGTTACAGCTTTACCCTCAATGAGCAGTTCTTC
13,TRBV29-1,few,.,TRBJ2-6,CSVAIPGANVLTF,TGCAGCGTCGCCATCCCTGGGGCCAACGTCCTGACTTTC
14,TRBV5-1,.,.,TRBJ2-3,CASRFSPSADTQYF,TGCGCCAGCAGGTTCTCGCCTAGCGCAGATACGCAGTATTTT
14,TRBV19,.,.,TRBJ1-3,CASSTVRAGNTIYF,TGTGCCAGTAGCACGGTCAGGGCTGGAAACACCATATATTTT
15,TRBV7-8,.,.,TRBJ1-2,CASSYNRVGGYGYTF,TGTGCCAGCAGCTATAACAGGGTTGGTGGTTATGGCTACACCTTC
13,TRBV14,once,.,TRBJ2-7,CASSRDPPGEQYF,TGTGCCAGCAGCCGGGACCCCCCGGGAGAGCAGTACTTC
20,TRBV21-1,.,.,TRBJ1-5,CASSIITGTGGPSINQPQHF,TGTGCCAGCAGCATTATTACCGGGACAGGGGGCCCGTCGATCAATCAGCCCCAGCATTTT
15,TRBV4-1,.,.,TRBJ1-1,CASSQAWTVNTEAFF,TGCGCCAGCAGCCAAGCCTGGACGGTTAACACTGAAGCTTTCTTT
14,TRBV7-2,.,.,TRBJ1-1,CASSLGGARTEAFF,TGTGCCAGCAGCCTGGGGGGGGCCAGAACTGAAGCTTTCTTT